Listed here are 18 T cell receptor beta chains from one sample, sequenced in a study of T cells expressing NK-cell markers. No DNA is given; TCRdb re-called the 5' RACE reads and lists each CDR3 protein once. The sample data list over 350,000 distinct CDR3 sequences. Sequenced material: blood T cells: a sorted CD56 or NKG2C T cell subset, CD4+ or CD8+ T cells, or bulk PBMC T cells (not recorded which). The receptors shown here come from a woman aged 45-65 years in good health.

The rearrangement links TRBV28 to TRBJ1-2; the TCRdb D gene call, TRBD1, has no DNA to confirm it. CDR3 length: 13 amino acids. Per the germline V gene, CDR1 is MDHEN and CDR2 is SYDVKM. CDR3 region: CASRLTGVPGYTF.

V and J are TRBV29-1 and TRBJ1-4; TCRdb returns TRBD1, unconfirmable since there is no DNA. The CDR3 length is 13 residues. Per the germline V gene, CDR1 is SQVTM and CDR2 is ANQGSEA. The chain's CDR3 is CSVSQTGDEKLFF.

The chain employs TRBV5-1 and TRBJ2-1; TCRdb returns TRBD2, unconfirmable since there is no DNA. The germline gives CDR1 SGHRS, CDR2 YFSETQ. The CDR3 has 18 amino acids. The CDR3 spells CASSSRGLAGGLDNEQFF.

This chain uses TRBV29-1 with TRBJ1-1; TCRdb lists TRBD1, though no DNA is available to test this call. This CDR3 comprises 12 residues. CDR1 and CDR2 from the germline V gene are SQVTM and ANQGSEA. The CDR3 region is CSVGDVNTEAFF.

CDR3 sequence reads: CASSPWGGLAGVEQFF. The rearrangement links TRBV7-2 to TRBJ2-1; the TCRdb call, TRBD2, lacks DNA for checking. Germline V gene data show CDR1 as SGHTA and CDR2 as FQGNSA. CDR3 length equals 16 residues.

This chain links TRBV20-1 with TRBJ2-2; TCRdb's D gene call, TRBD2, goes unchecked for lack of DNA. The CDR3 consists of 15 residues. Germline V gives CDR1 DFQATT, CDR2 SNEGSKA (reference sequence). CDR3 sequence reads: CSARDSRGRPGELFF.

This rearrangement joins TRBV12-3 or TRBV12-4 to TRBJ1-1; TCRdb calls TRBD1, which cannot be checked without DNA. This CDR3 is built from 13 residues. The CDR3 loop is CASSTQGNTEAFF.

The V call is TRBV12-3 or TRBV12-4, the J call TRBJ1-1; the D call from TCRdb, TRBD1, cannot be confirmed without DNA. The CDR3 runs 13 residues. This CDR3 reads CASTKQANTEAFF.

The genes are TRBV30 and TRBJ2-1. Germline values: CDR1 GTSNPN, CDR2 SVGIG (reference sequence). The CDR3 spans 12 residues. CDR3 residues: CAWSPTYNEQFF.

V usage is TRBV7-8 and J usage is TRBJ2-3. The length of the CDR3 is 17 residues. Germline assignment: CDR1 SGHVS and CDR2 FQNEAQ. The CDR3 is CASSLALLAASTDTQYF.

V and J are TRBV12-3 or TRBV12-4 and TRBJ1-4; TCRdb reports TRBD1, a call that lacks DNA to check it against. The CDR3 has 19 amino acids. The CDR3 reads CASSSTNGQGGADGEKLFF.

The rearrangement joins TRBV29-1 to TRBJ2-3; TCRdb reports TRBD1, a call that lacks DNA to check it against. CDR3 length equals 14 residues. The germline gives CDR1 SQVTM, CDR2 ANQGSEA. The CDR3: CSVEEDRKGDTQYF.

CDR3 protein: CASGPGTGQETQYF. The rearrangement links TRBV12-5 to TRBJ2-5; as DNA is missing, the TRBD1 call by TCRdb cannot be tested. CDR1 and CDR2 from the germline V gene are LGHNT and FRNRAP. The CDR3 length is 14 residues.

The J gene is TRBJ1-1, the V gene TRBV11-2; TCRdb lists TRBD1, though no DNA is available to test this call. There are 15 residues in the CDR3. CDR1 and CDR2 (germline): SGHAT, FQNNGV. CDR3 loop: CASSLAGRGRAEAFF.

The chain joins TRBV5-6 to TRBJ2-4. The germline gives CDR1 SGHDT, CDR2 YYEEEE. The CDR3 extends over 16 amino acids. The CDR3 protein is CASSVVRLGKVDIQYF.

The chain carries TRBV6-1 and TRBJ2-1; checking the TCRdb D call of TRBD2 is not possible without DNA. Germline CDR1 is MNHNS and CDR2 is SASEGT. The CDR3 has 16 residues. The CDR3 region is CASSETARAKGDEQFF.

The rearrangement links TRBV11-2 to TRBJ1-3; absent DNA, TCRdb's TRBD1 call cannot be checked. CDR1 is SGHAT, CDR2 FQNNGV, per germline. This CDR3 comprises 16 residues. The chain's CDR3 is CASSSPVAIPGYTIYF.

The chain has TRBV2 and TRBJ1-2. Germline CDR1 and CDR2: SNHLY and FYNNEI. CDR3 size: 11 residues. The CDR3 here is CASSEIDGYTF. Full variable domain (rest looked up from reference TRBV2 and TRBJ1-2): EPEVTQTPSHQVTQMGQEVILRCVPISNHLYFYWYRQILGQKVEFLVSFYNNEISEKSEIFDDQFSVERPDGSNFTLKIRSTKLEDSAMYFCASSEIDGYTFGSGTRLTVV.